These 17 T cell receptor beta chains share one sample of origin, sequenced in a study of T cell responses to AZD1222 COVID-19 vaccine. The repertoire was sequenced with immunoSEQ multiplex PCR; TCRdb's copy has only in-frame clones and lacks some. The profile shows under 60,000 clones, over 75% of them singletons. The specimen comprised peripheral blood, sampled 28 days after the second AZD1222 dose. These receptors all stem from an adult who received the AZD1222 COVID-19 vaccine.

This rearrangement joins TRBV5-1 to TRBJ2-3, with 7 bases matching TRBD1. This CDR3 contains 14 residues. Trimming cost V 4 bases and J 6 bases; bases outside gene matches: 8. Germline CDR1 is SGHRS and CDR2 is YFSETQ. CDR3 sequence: CASSLGQEVDTQYF. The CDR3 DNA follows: TGCGCCAGCAGCCTAGGACAGGAGGTGGATACGCAGTATTTT. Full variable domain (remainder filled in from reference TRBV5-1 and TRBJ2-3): KAGVTQTPRYLIKTRGQQVTLSCSPISGHRSVSWYQQTPGQGLQFLFEYFSETQRNKGNFPGRFSGRQFSNSRSEMNVSTLELGDSALYLCASSLGQEVDTQYFGPGTRLTVL.

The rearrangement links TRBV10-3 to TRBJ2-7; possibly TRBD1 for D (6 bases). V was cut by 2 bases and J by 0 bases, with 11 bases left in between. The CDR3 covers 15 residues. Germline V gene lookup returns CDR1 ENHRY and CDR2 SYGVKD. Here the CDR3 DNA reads TGTGCCATCAGTGAGCGACAGGAGAGCTCCTACGAGCAGTACTTC. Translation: CAISERQESSYEQYF.

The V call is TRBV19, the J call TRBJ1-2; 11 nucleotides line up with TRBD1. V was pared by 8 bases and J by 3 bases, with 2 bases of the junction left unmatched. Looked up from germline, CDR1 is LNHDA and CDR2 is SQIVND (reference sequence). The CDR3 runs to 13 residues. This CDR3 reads CASGDRGYYGYTF. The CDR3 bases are TGTGCCAGTGGGGACAGGGGGTACTATGGCTACACCTTC.

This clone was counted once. In DNA form, the CDR3 reads TGTGCCAGCAGTTTAACAGGGGTCTCCTACGAGCAGTACTTC. Translating it yields CASSLTGVSYEQYF. This chain connects TRBV6-5 to TRBJ2-7; TRBD1 agrees at 7 bases. The trim removed 4 bases at V and 0 bases at J, leaving 3 bases unmatched. Per germline, CDR1 MNHEY and CDR2 SVGAGI. This CDR3 region has 14 residues.

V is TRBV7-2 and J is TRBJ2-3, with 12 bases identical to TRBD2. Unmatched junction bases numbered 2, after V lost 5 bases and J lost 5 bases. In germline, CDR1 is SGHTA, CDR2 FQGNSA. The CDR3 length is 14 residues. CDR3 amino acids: CASSQGLAGDTQYF. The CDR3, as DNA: TGTGCCAGCAGCCAGGGACTAGCGGGAGATACGCAGTATTTT.

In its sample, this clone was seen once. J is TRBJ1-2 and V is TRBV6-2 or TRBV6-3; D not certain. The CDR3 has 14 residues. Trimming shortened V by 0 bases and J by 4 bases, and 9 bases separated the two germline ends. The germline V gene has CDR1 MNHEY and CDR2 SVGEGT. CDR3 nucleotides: TGTGCCAGCAGTTACTCAGGGCTCTCCTATGGCTACACCTTC. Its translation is CASSYSGLSYGYTF.

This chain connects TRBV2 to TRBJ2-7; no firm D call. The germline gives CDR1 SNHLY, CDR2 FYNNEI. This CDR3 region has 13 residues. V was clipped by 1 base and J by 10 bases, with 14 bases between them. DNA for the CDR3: TGTGCCAGCAGTGAAGGGGTAGCACCGGGTCAGTACTTC. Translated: CASSEGVAPGQYF.

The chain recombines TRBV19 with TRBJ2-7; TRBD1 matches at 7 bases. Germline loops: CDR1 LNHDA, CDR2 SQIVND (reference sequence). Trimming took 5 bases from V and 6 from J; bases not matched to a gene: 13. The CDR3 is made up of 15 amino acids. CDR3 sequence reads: CASSSQGRLPFEQYF. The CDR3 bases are TGTGCCAGTAGTTCACAGGGGCGCCTCCCTTTCGAGCAGTACTTC.

The CDR3 DNA follows: TGTGCCAGCAGCTTGGGACAGGGTTCAAGCTCCTACAATGAGCAGTTCTTC. This translates into CASSLGQGSSSYNEQFF. V usage is TRBV5-8 and J usage is TRBJ2-1; 7 bases fit TRBD1. Germline CDR1 and CDR2: SGHTS and YDEGEE. CDR3 length: 17 amino acids. Germline trimming cut 0 bases from V and 0 bases from J; bases unmatched to any gene: 6. The variable domain in full, completed from reference TRBV5-8 and TRBJ2-1, reads EAGVTQSPTHLIKTRGQQATLRCSPISGHTSVYWYQQALGLGLQFLLWYDEGEERNRGNFPPRFSGRQFPNYSSELNVNALELEDSALYLCASSLGQGSSSYNEQFFGPGTRLTVL.

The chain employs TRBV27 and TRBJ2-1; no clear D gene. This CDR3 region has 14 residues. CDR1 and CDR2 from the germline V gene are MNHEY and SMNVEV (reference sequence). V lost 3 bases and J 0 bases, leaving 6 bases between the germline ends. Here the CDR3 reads CASSFASSYNEQFF. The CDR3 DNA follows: TGTGCCAGCAGTTTCGCTAGCTCCTACAATGAGCAGTTCTTC.

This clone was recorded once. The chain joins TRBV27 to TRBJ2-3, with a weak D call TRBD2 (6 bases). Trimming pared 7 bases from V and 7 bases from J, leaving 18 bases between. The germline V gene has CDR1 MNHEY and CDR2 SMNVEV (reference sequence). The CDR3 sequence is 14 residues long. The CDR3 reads CASISPGRDYTQYF. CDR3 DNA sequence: TGTGCCAGCATCTCGCCCGGGCGGGACTATACGCAGTATTTT.

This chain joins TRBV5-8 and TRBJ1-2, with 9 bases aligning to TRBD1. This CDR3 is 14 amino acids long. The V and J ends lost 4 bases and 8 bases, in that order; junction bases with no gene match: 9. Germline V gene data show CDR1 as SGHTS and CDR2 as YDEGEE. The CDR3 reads CASSRGQGLWGYTF. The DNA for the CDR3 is TGTGCCAGCAGCAGGGGACAGGGCTTATGGGGCTACACCTTC.

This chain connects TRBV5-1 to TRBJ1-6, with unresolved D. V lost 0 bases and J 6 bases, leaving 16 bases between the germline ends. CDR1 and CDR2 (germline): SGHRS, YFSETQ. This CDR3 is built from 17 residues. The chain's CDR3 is CASSLAPGSGRNSPLHF. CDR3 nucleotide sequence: TGCGCCAGCAGCTTGGCCCCCGGGAGCGGGCGTAATTCACCCCTCCACTTT.

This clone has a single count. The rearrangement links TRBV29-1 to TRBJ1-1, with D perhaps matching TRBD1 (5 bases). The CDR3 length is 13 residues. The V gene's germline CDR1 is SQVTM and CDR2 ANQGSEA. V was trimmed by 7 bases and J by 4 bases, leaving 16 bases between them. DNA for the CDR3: TGCAGCGCCCGAAGAAACAGGTTCACTGAAGCTTTCTTT. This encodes CSARRNRFTEAFF.

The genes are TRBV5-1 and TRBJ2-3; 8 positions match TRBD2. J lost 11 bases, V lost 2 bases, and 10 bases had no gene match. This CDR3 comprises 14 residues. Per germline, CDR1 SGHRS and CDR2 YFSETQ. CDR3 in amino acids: CASSFELDGGVQYF. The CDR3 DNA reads TGCGCCAGCAGCTTCGAACTCGACGGGGGGGTGCAGTATTTT.

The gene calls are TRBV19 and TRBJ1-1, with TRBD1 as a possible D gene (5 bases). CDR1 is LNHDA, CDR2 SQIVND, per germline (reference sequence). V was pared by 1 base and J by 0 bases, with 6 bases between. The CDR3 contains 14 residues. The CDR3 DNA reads TGTGCCAGTAGTATAGGACAGATGAACACTGAAGCTTTCTTT. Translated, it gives CASSIGQMNTEAFF.

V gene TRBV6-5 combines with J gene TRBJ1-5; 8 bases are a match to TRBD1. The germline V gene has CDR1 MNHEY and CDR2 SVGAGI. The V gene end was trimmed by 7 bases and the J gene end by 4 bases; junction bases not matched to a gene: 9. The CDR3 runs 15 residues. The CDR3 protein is CASTMNRGGNQPQHF. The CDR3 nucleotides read TGTGCCAGCACCATGAACAGGGGGGGAAATCAGCCCCAGCATTTT.